This is a list of T cell receptor beta chains from one sample in a study of Graves' ophthalmopathy and Graves' hyperthyroidism. TCRdb processed the multiplex PCR reads anew with MiXCR; each CDR3 protein has one entry. The sample holds about 480,000 distinct CDR3 sequences, over 13% seen once. Sequences were obtained from blood. The receptors were sampled from a woman in her twenties or thirties with Graves' ophthalmopathy. Both conserved end residues are part of each CDR3. The order of the fields is clone size, J gene, D gene, V gene, CDR3 DNA, CDR3 protein. D genes are given only for firm matches. Not every row has a clone size; where given, it reads once, few, many or a size class.

many	TRBJ2-5	.	TRBV6-1	TGTGCCAGCATCATGAGGGAGACCCAGTACTTC	CASIMRETQYF
once	TRBJ2-5	TRBD2	TRBV11-2	TGTGTCAGCAGCCGAAGAGGTCTAGCGGGGGTCTTAAGGGTAGAGACCCAGTACTTC	CVSSRRGLAGVLRVETQYF
many	TRBJ2-5	.	TRBV12-3/TRBV12-4	TGTGCCAGCATCGGGGACACAGAGACCCAGTACTTC	CASIGDTETQYF
many	TRBJ1-5	.	TRBV7-2	TGTGCCAGCAGCGCGGCCGGGGGCAATCAGCCCCAGCATTTT	CASSAAGGNQPQHF
many	TRBJ1-2	.	TRBV7-8	TGTGCCAGCAGCAAAAGATGGCTGAGGCCGACCAACTATGGCTACACCTTC	CASSKRWLRPTNYGYTF
many	TRBJ2-5	.	TRBV20-1	TGCAGTGCCGCAGAACAGGGATTTTGGGAGACCCAGTACTTC	CSAAEQGFWETQYF
many	TRBJ2-5	.	TRBV7-9	TGTGCCAGCAGCTTAGCGGAGGCGGGGCACCAAGAGACCCAGTACTTC	CASSLAEAGHQETQYF
many	TRBJ2-2	.	TRBV29-1	TGCAGCTACGTCAGTTCGAACACCGGGGAGCTGTTTTTT	CSYVSSNTGELFF
many	TRBJ2-7	TRBD1	TRBV20-1	TGCAGTGCTCGACGACAGGGCTACGAGCAGTACTTC	CSARRQGYEQYF
many	TRBJ1-1	.	TRBV7-3	TGTGCCAGCAGCCCCAGTTGGGGGGACACTGAAGCTTTCTTT	CASSPSWGDTEAFF
many	TRBJ2-2	.	TRBV12-3/TRBV12-4	TGTGCCAGCAGCAACCGACAGGAAAACACCGGGGAGCTGTTTTTT	CASSNRQENTGELFF
.	TRBJ2-7	TRBD2	TRBV6-5	TGCGCCAGCAGTTCCCTCGGGGGGGACGAGCAGTACTTC	CASSSLGGDEQYF
many	TRBJ2-5	.	TRBV6-1	TGTGCCAGCCCGGCGGGGGAGACCCAGTACTTC	CASPAGETQYF
.	TRBJ2-7	TRBD1	TRBV20-1	TGCAGTGCTAGTCGCCGGACAGGTGATTACGAGCAGTACTTC	CSASRRTGDYEQYF
.	TRBJ1-3	TRBD1	TRBV12-5	TGTGCTAGTGGTTGGGGGGACAGAACTTCTAGGAGGGACACCATATATTTT	CASGWGDRTSRRDTIYF
many	TRBJ2-5	TRBD2	TRBV27	TGTGCCAGCGGCGGGGGGACGGAGACCCAGTACTTC	CASGGGTETQYF
many	TRBJ2-7	.	TRBV7-8	TGTGCCAGCATCGGTCCAGGGCTATTGGACTACGAGCAGTACTTC	CASIGPGLLDYEQYF
.	TRBJ2-5	TRBD1	TRBV12-3/TRBV12-4	TGTGCCAGCAGCCGGACAGGTCCCGAGACCCAGTACTTC	CASSRTGPETQYF
many	TRBJ2-7	.	TRBV30	TGTGCCTGGAGTGTAGCCCTCGACGAGCAGTACTTC	CAWSVALDEQYF
many	TRBJ2-3	.	TRBV6-5	TGTGCCAGCAGTTTGGGGCCGGGGGAAATCAGGGATACGCAGTATTTT	CASSLGPGEIRDTQYF
.	TRBJ2-7	TRBD1	TRBV6-1	TGTGCCAGCAGTCTCGGGACAGGGGGCTCACACGGGCAGTACTTC	CASSLGTGGSHGQYF
many	TRBJ2-5	TRBD2	TRBV12-3/TRBV12-4	TGTGCCAGCAGTATTAGCGGGGAGCAAGAGACCCAGTACTTC	CASSISGEQETQYF
many	TRBJ2-7	TRBD1	TRBV13	TGTGCCAGCAGCTTGCCGGGACAGGGGCGGCACGAGCAGTACTTC	CASSLPGQGRHEQYF
many	TRBJ2-7	.	TRBV28	TGTGCCAGCAGTAGGAGGGCCGCCTACGAGCAGTACTTC	CASSRRAAYEQYF
many	TRBJ2-5	TRBD1	TRBV7-2	TGTGCCAGCAGTAGGGGACAGCCGAGGGAGACCCAGTACTTC	CASSRGQPRETQYF
many	TRBJ1-1	.	TRBV12-3/TRBV12-4	TGTGCCAGCAGTTTGGTTCACTCTGAAGCTTTCTTT	CASSLVHSEAFF
.	TRBJ2-7	.	TRBV12-3/TRBV12-4	TGTGCCAGCAGTTCCCCTCACTTCACAGGTTCCTACGAGCATTACTTC	CASSSPHFTGSYEHYF
few	TRBJ2-2	TRBD1	TRBV2	TGTGCCAGCAGTAAGGGACAGGGTATAACCGGGGAGCTGTTTTTT	CASSKGQGITGELFF
.	TRBJ1-1	.	TRBV6-5	TGTGCCAGCAGTTACGGTCCGGGGAGGAGGGCTGAAGCTTTCTTT	CASSYGPGRRAEAFF
many	TRBJ2-5	.	TRBV7-2	TGTGCCAGCAGCCCCCGTGCCAGGCCCGAGACCCAGTACTTC	CASSPRARPETQYF
many	TRBJ1-2	TRBD1	TRBV20-1	TGCAGTGCTTCTGAGAGGACAGGGGGCTATGGCTACACCTTC	CSASERTGGYGYTF
many	TRBJ1-2	.	TRBV29-1	TGCAGCGTCTTTACTGGAAAGGGCTACACCTTC	CSVFTGKGYTF
many	TRBJ2-7	TRBD1	TRBV6-1	TGTGCCAGCAGTCGGGGACAGGGCAACGAGCAGTACTTC	CASSRGQGNEQYF
many	TRBJ2-7	TRBD1	TRBV7-8	TGTGCCAGCAGCTTACAGCAGGGGGCGATGTACGAGCAGTACTTC	CASSLQQGAMYEQYF
many	TRBJ1-2	TRBD1	TRBV12-3/TRBV12-4	TGTGCCAGCCACAGGGGCTCTGGCTACACCTTC	CASHRGSGYTF
few	TRBJ2-2	.	TRBV10-3	TGTGCCATCAGTGAAGGGGACTTACATTTGAGTACCGGGGAGCTGTTTTTT	CAISEGDLHLSTGELFF
many	TRBJ1-2	.	TRBV18	TGTGCCAGCTCACCAACAGGGAAAGGCTACACCTTC	CASSPTGKGYTF
many	TRBJ1-1	TRBD1	TRBV5-1	TGCGCCAGCACCTACAGGGGGCCGGGCACTGAAGCTTTCTTT	CASTYRGPGTEAFF
many	TRBJ2-2	TRBD1	TRBV28	TGTGCCACCCTCCGGGACAGGAACACCGGGGAGCTGTTTTTT	CATLRDRNTGELFF
.	TRBJ2-3	TRBD2	TRBV6-1	TGTGCCAGCAGTGCCTGGACTAGCGGCACAGATACGCAGTATTTT	CASSAWTSGTDTQYF
.	TRBJ2-6	.	TRBV5-6	TGTGCCAGCAGCAGCGCGGGGGCAGGTAGCTCTGGGGCCAACGTCCTGACTTTC	CASSSAGAGSSGANVLTF
.	TRBJ1-1	TRBD1	TRBV5-6	TGTGCCAGCAGCTTGACGACAGGGCTTAGGACTGAAGCTTTCTTT	CASSLTTGLRTEAFF
many	TRBJ1-2	TRBD1	TRBV27	TGTGCCAGCAGTCTGACAGGGATTCAGGGCTACACCTTC	CASSLTGIQGYTF
many	TRBJ2-2	.	TRBV27	TGTGCCAGCGTAGGTCCCAGCACCGGGGAGCTGTTTTTT	CASVGPSTGELFF
many	TRBJ1-1	.	TRBV5-1	TGCGCCAGCAGCGTTCTTGGTTGGTCGGGGAACACTGAAGCTTTCTTT	CASSVLGWSGNTEAFF
few	TRBJ2-5	TRBD2	TRBV6-1	TGTGCCAGCGGTGAAGCCACGGGGGGGCAAGAGACCAAGTACTTC	CASGEATGGQETKYF
.	TRBJ1-5	TRBD1	TRBV12-5	TGTGCTAGTGCCCTCGACAGGGGGCATTCGACGGGGCCCCAGCGTTTT	CASALDRGHSTGPQRF
many	TRBJ2-7	TRBD1	TRBV19	TGTGCCAGTTCGTTTAGGGGGCAAGGATCCTACGAGCAGTACTTC	CASSFRGQGSYEQYF
many	TRBJ2-2	TRBD2	TRBV20-1	TGCAGTGCTAGCCCTAGCGGGGCGAGCGGGGAGCTGTTTTTT	CSASPSGASGELFF
many	TRBJ1-3	.	TRBV20-1	TGCAGTGCTAGTCGGTCAGGCGTCTCTGGAAACACCATATATTTT	CSASRSGVSGNTIYF
many	TRBJ1-2	TRBD1	TRBV12-3/TRBV12-4	TGTGCCAGCAGACCAAACACAGGGGGTGGCTACACCTTC	CASRPNTGGGYTF
many	TRBJ2-5	TRBD2	TRBV20-1	TGCAGTGCTAATACTGGACAGGGGGCGGGAGGACTAGCGGGGGTCCAAGAGACCCAGTACTTC	CSANTGQGAGGLAGVQETQYF